This T cell receptor (beta chain) was identified in a study of shared clonotypes between healthy human individuals. The wider study: Plates per donor: three CD4 naive, three CD4 memory, two CD8 naive, one CD8 memory.

The CDR3 spans 15 residues. Trimming removed 5 bases from V and 0 bases from J, with 10 bases in between. Germline V lookup: CDR1 SGHTA, CDR2 FQGNSA. The data were produced by immunoSEQ multiplex PCR, yet TCRdb's version contains in-frame clones alone and is incomplete. The sample shows about 2 million clones, 95% of them seen only once. About this clone: Its specificity is unknown.

Study-wide points: In this cohort, only blood was sampled, and tissue repertoires likely differ.

This TCR was sampled from a man between 18 and 35 years old in good health. Specimen: naive CD4+ T cells sorted from blood. Subset described: CD45RA+ positively selected. V gene TRBV7-2 combines with J gene TRBJ2-2; a weak D match, TRBD1 (5 bases). The CDR3 here is CASSLYRSNTGELFF. CDR3 nucleotide sequence: TGTGCCAGCAGCCTGTACAGGTCGAACACCGGGGAGCTGTTTTTT.